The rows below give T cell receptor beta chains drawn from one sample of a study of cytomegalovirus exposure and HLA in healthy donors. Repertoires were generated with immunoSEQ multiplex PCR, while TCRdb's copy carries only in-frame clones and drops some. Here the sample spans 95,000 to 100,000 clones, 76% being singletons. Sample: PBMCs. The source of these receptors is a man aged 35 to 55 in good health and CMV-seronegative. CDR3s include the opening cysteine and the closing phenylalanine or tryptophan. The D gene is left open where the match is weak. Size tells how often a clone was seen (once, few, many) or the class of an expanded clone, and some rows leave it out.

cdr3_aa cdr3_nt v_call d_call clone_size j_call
CASSYSSGYEQFF TGTGCCAGCAGTTACTCGTCAGGATACGAGCAGTTCTTC TRBV6-5 - few TRBJ2-1
CASSLSNGANYGYTF TGCGCCAGCAGCCTATCGAACGGGGCTAACTATGGCTACACCTTC TRBV5-1 - - TRBJ1-2
CASSYSRRAYGYTF TGTGCCAGCAGTTACAGTCGCAGGGCGTATGGCTACACCTTC TRBV6-5 - - TRBJ1-2
CASSERGRGNEQYF TGTGCCAGCAGTGAAAGGGGGCGGGGAAACGAGCAGTACTTC TRBV6-1 - - TRBJ2-7
CASRPGQGSETQYF TGCGCCAGCAGACCCGGACAGGGTTCAGAGACCCAGTACTTC TRBV10-1 TRBD1 - TRBJ2-5
CASMSVDRGTANTEAFF TGTGCCAGTATGAGCGTTGACCGGGGGACAGCGAACACTGAAGCTTTCTTT TRBV19 TRBD1 - TRBJ1-1
CASSLAASLAGYEQYF TGTGCCAGCAGCTTAGCGGCTTCACTAGCGGGCTACGAGCAGTACTTC TRBV7-2 TRBD2 - TRBJ2-7
CASSSQGGYTQYF TGTGCCAGCAGTTCCCAGGGGGGATATACGCAGTATTTT TRBV28 - few TRBJ2-3
CSSSLVFGTGELFF TGTTCCAGCAGCTTAGTTTTCGGCACCGGGGAGCTGTTTTTT TRBV7-9 - - TRBJ2-2
CASSSRDRGSQPQHF TGTGCCAGCAGCTCTCGGGACAGGGGATCTCAGCCCCAGCATTTT TRBV7-8 TRBD1 - TRBJ1-5